Presented here are 2 T cell receptor beta chains from one specimen sequenced in a study of T cells in localized non-small cell lung cancer. Libraries were prepared by immunoSEQ multiplex PCR; TCRdb keeps only in-frame clonotypes and omits some of them. The repertoire holds some 130,000 clones, roughly 90% seen once, with over 1.5% in the top ten. The sample here was peripheral blood, taken before any cancer treatment. The receptors were gathered from a female donor aged 60 or older with stage I lung adenocarcinoma.

The V call is TRBV7-2, the J call TRBJ2-3; the match to TRBD1 covers 8 bases. Germline V CDR1 and CDR2: SGHTA, FQGNSA. V was pared by 5 bases and J by 6 bases, with 4 bases of the junction left unmatched. The CDR3 consists of 13 residues. CDR3 sequence reads: CASSPRGQDTQYF. DNA of the CDR3: TGTGCCAGCAGCCCCAGGGGGCAGGATACGCAGTATTTT.

The V and J genes are TRBV11-2 and TRBJ2-7; 7 bases align to TRBD2. The V segment lost 3 bases and the J segment 5 bases; nucleotides outside the gene matches: 10. CDR3 length: 15 residues. From germline, CDR1 is SGHAT and CDR2 FQNNGV. The CDR3 DNA reads as TGTGCCAGCAGCTTTCGACTAGCTATGGTCGACGAGCAGTACTTC. This gives the protein CASSFRLAMVDEQYF.